This TCR beta chain was sequenced in a study of blood T cell repertoires in COVID-19. Study-wide background: COVID-19 samples from acute and convalescent phases originated in the United States, Italy and Spain. T cells, B-cell-depleted T cells, or PBMCs supplied cDNA or gDNA.

The CDR3 is made up of 12 amino acids. Germline V gene data show CDR1 as SQVTM and CDR2 as ANQGSEA. Trimming removed 7 bases from V and 5 bases from J, with 12 bases in between. As processed by the authors: Estimated nucleated cell counts came from reference gene primer amplification. Clones were read by immunoSEQ multiplex PCR, and TCRdb kept only the in-frame ones, dropping some. That table furnishes V, J and clone size, whereas the DNA furnished D and trimming. This table holds 100,000 to 150,000 clones, 80% to 90% found once. The chain employs TRBV29-1 and TRBJ2-1; D gene ambiguous. Sequencing input: peripheral blood. The sequence came from a human donor in a cohort sampled during active COVID-19. For the CDR3, the DNA is TGCAGCGCTGACAAGGAGAACAATGAGCAGTTCTTC. Its protein product is CSADKENNEQFF.